This entry lists 17 T cell receptor beta chains sequenced from one sample in a study of blood T cells in healthy people across ages. PCR was performed a second time for about 7 to 12 cycles using a sample-barcoded 5' primer and a J-beta primer mix. TCRdb independently ran MiXCR on the 5' RACE reads; one entry per CDR3 protein. Here the sample spans hundreds of thousands of distinct CDR3 sequences, roughly 26% being singletons. The sample taken for sequencing was blood. Source of these receptors: a woman older than 75 in good health.

The genes are TRBV7-2 and TRBJ2-7; D is perhaps TRBD1 (5 bases). Germline V gene lookup returns CDR1 SGHTA and CDR2 FQGNSA. V lost 0 bases and J lost 6, with 15 bases in between. The CDR3 loop spans 15 amino acids. CDR3 in DNA: TGTGCCAGCAGCTTAGCGCAGGGCCGGGTGAGCGAGCAGTACTTC. Residues: CASSLAQGRVSEQYF.

About this clonotype: A much more abundant neighbour one base away suggests this may be a read error. The J gene is TRBJ2-3, the V gene TRBV20-1; TRBD1 aligns across 7 bases. The CDR3 contains 15 residues. The V gene end was trimmed by 5 bases and the J gene end by 4 bases; junction bases not matched to a gene: 12. CDR1 and CDR2 from the germline V gene are DFQATT and SNEGSKA (reference sequence). CDR3: CSAGTGQTSADTQYF. In DNA form, the CDR3 reads TGCAGTGCTGGTACGGGACAGACCTCGGCAGATACGCAGTATTTT.

This clonotype has just a few counts. A read error may be the cause here, since a much bigger clone is one base away. V and J are TRBV27 and TRBJ2-7, with 8 bases that match TRBD1. V was clipped by 5 bases and J by 4 bases; unmatched bases: 13. This CDR3 is 16 amino acids long. Per germline, CDR1 MNHEY and CDR2 SMNVEV (reference sequence). This CDR3 reads CASSALAGTGRYEQYF. CDR3 in DNA: TGTGCCAGCAGTGCCCTCGCCGGGACAGGACGTTACGAGCAGTACTTC.

The sample holds many counts of this clonotype. The rearrangement uses TRBV4-3 and TRBJ2-1; D gene ambiguous. Germline-derived CDR1 and CDR2 are LGHNA and YSLEER. V lost 4 bases and J lost 5, with 21 bases in between. The CDR3 runs 17 residues. The CDR3 loop reads CASSPGPSLSGHNEQFF. The DNA of the CDR3 is TGCGCCAGCAGCCCCGGTCCCAGCCTCAGTGGGCACAATGAGCAGTTCTTC.

As for this clonotype: A much more abundant neighbour one base away suggests this may be a read error. The rearrangement uses TRBV28 and TRBJ2-1; 9 bases align to TRBD1. The CDR3 is made up of 15 amino acids. Germline V lookup: CDR1 MDHEN, CDR2 SYDVKM. Trimming cost V 7 bases and J 10 bases; bases outside gene matches: 14. The CDR3 reads CASNILNRGRYEQFF. Written as DNA, the CDR3 is TGTGCCAGCAACATATTAAACAGGGGGCGGTACGAGCAGTTCTTC.

The chain couples TRBV5-5 to TRBJ1-5; weak D call: TRBD1 (5 bases). The CDR3 loop spans 14 amino acids. V was pared by 1 base and J by 5 bases, with 10 bases between. Germline CDR1 and CDR2: SGHKS and YYEKEE (reference sequence). The CDR3 region has the DNA TGTGCCAGCAGCTTGTTTGTCAGGGATCAGCCCCAGCATTTT. Protein product: CASSLFVRDQPQHF.

The rearrangement uses TRBV6-5 and TRBJ2-6; D uncertain. The V end was cut by 2 bases, the J end by 4 bases, with 6 bases between. The CDR3 sequence is 14 residues long. CDR1 is MNHEY and CDR2 is SVGAGI in the germline V gene. CDR3 amino acids: CASSYRVGANVLTF. CDR3 nucleotides: TGTGCCAGCAGTTACAGGGTCGGGGCCAACGTCCTGACTTTC.

This clonotype was found a few times. In DNA, the CDR3 is TGCAGTGCTAGAGATAATAACCGGCGGCTTGTGGACACTGAAGCTTTCTTT. As protein: CSARDNNRRLVDTEAFF. This chain links TRBV20-1 with TRBJ1-1; D remains unclear. Trimming removed 0 bases from V and 3 bases from J, with 20 bases in between. The germline CDR1 and CDR2 sequences are DFQATT and SNEGSKA (reference sequence). The CDR3 length is 17 residues.

CDR3 sequence: CASSLEQGSTDTQYF. For the CDR3, the DNA is TGTGCCAGCAGCTTGGAACAGGGGAGCACAGATACGCAGTATTTT. The chain has TRBV12-3 or TRBV12-4 and TRBJ2-3; 7 bases line up with TRBD1. Losses at the gene ends were 6 bases for V and 0 bases for J; bases not matched to a gene: 6. CDR3 length equals 15 residues.

The chain joins TRBV9 to TRBJ2-7; 7 nucleotides line up with TRBD2. V shed 6 bases, J shed 7 bases, and the junction held 13 bases outside the gene matches. The CDR3 is 14 amino acids. CDR1 SGDLS and CDR2 YYNGEE come from the germline V gene. The CDR3 here is CASNPGLGPGEQYF. The CDR3 coding sequence is TGTGCCAGCAACCCTGGACTAGGCCCCGGGGAGCAGTACTTC.

This clonotype was recorded many times. Written as DNA, the CDR3 is TGTGCCAGCAGCTTTAGGGGGGAGACCCAGTACTTC. It yields the protein CASSFRGETQYF. The rearrangement links TRBV7-2 to TRBJ2-5; maybe TRBD1 (6 bases). Germline CDR1 and CDR2: SGHTA and FQGNSA. The CDR3 is 12 amino acids. The V and J ends lost 3 bases and 5 bases respectively, with 7 bases between them.

As for this clonotype: A read error is possible here, since a much larger clone lies one base away. V usage is TRBV6-1 and J usage is TRBJ2-7, with TRBD2 matching 9 bases. V lost 2 bases, J lost 7 bases, and 9 bases stayed unmatched. The V gene's germline CDR1 is MNHNS and CDR2 SASEGT. The CDR3 totals 15 residues. CDR3 amino acids: CASSEISGGYNEQYF. CDR3 DNA sequence: TGTGCCAGCAGTGAAATTAGCGGGGGTTACAATGAGCAGTACTTC.

This clonotype was observed at least ten times. The chain has TRBV7-2 and TRBJ2-1; possibly TRBD2 for D (7 bases). This CDR3 comprises 16 residues. Germline CDR1 and CDR2: SGHTA and FQGNSA. Trimming removed 5 bases from V and 0 bases from J, with 14 bases in between. The CDR3 spells CASSGRGESSYNEQFF. The CDR3 coding sequence is TGTGCCAGCAGCGGGAGGGGGGAGAGCTCCTACAATGAGCAGTTCTTC. The full variable domain, completed using reference TRBV7-2 and TRBJ2-1, is GAGVSQSPSNKVTEKGKDVELRCDPISGHTALYWYRQSLGQGLEFLIYFQGNSAPDKSGLPSDRFSAERTGGSVSTLTIQRTQQEDSAVYLCASSGRGESSYNEQFFGPGTRLTVL.

V is TRBV3-1 and J is TRBJ2-7; D is perhaps TRBD1 (5 bases). This CDR3 contains 11 residues. V lost 7 bases and J lost 6, with 10 bases in between. The germline gives CDR1 LGHDT, CDR2 YNNKEL (reference sequence). Here the CDR3 reads CASTGLGEQYF. The CDR3 DNA reads as TGTGCCAGCACAGGGCTGGGCGAGCAGTACTTC.

With respect to this clonotype: A much larger clone differs from this one at a single base, so this may be a read error. The rearrangement links TRBV12-3 or TRBV12-4 to TRBJ1-2; maybe TRBD1 (5 bases). V lost 6 bases, J lost 8 bases, and 16 bases lay in between. There are 13 residues in the CDR3. The CDR3: CASRLIQAQGYTF. As DNA, the CDR3 is TGTGCCAGCAGGTTAATACAGGCCCAGGGCTACACCTTC.

The chain links TRBV20-1 to TRBJ1-4; D gene unclear. The CDR3 covers 13 residues. V shed 8 bases and J shed 5 bases, with 15 bases lying between them. Germline CDR1 reads DFQATT; CDR2 reads SNEGSKA (reference sequence). CDR3 DNA sequence: TGCAGTACTCAGAGGAGACCGAATGAAAAACTGTTTTTT. Translated: CSTQRRPNEKLFF.

This clonotype has ten or more counts. The J gene is TRBJ2-1, the V gene TRBV7-2, with D unclear. From germline, CDR1 is SGHTA and CDR2 FQGNSA. This CDR3 comprises 22 residues. V was clipped by 2 bases and J by 0 bases, with 29 bases between them. The DNA of the CDR3 is TGTGCCAGCAGCTTAAAGTTAGTCTTCGCGTCCGCCAAACTTAGCTCCTACAATGAGCAGTTCTTC. It is translated as CASSLKLVFASAKLSSYNEQFF.